Below are 21 T cell receptor beta chains sequenced from a single sample in a study of blood T cell repertoires in COVID-19 (dated by TCRdb to 2018 to 2020). The receptor library was made with the immunoSEQ multiplex PCR assay. What TCRdb holds here is the immuneACCESS table cut down to in-frame rearrangements. Part of the clones is not present; checked against another copy, under half of the missing clones reflect an unresolved V gene, and the others are unexplained. The sample table holds about 150,000 clones, of which 80% to 90% were seen once. The ten largest clones represent around an eighth of the sample. The specimen was peripheral blood. These receptors originate from a man between 18 and 29 years old with COVID-19, enrolled during active disease.

This chain links TRBV4-3 with TRBJ2-5; weak D call: TRBD2 (5 bases). This CDR3 is built from 14 residues. From germline, CDR1 is LGHNA and CDR2 YSLEER. The V end was cut by 4 bases, the J end by 2 bases, with 11 bases between. The CDR3 region is CASSLRVGQETQYF. The CDR3 coding sequence is TGCGCCAGCAGCCTGAGGGTAGGGCAAGAGACCCAGTACTTC.

V is TRBV10-3 and J is TRBJ2-7; 12 nucleotides align to TRBD1. Germline V CDR1 and CDR2: ENHRY, SYGVKD. J lost 5 bases, V lost 6 bases, and 11 bases had no gene match. This CDR3 spans 16 amino acids. The CDR3 spells CAISERMGTGGDEQYF. CDR3 bases: TGTGCCATCAGCGAACGAATGGGGACAGGGGGCGACGAGCAGTACTTC.

The chain has TRBV15 and TRBJ2-7; D is undetermined. This CDR3 spans 15 amino acids. Between the trimmed V and J ends, which lost 1 base and 1 base, there was a span of 11 bases. CDR1 and CDR2 (germline): LNHNV, YYDKDF (reference sequence). In DNA form, the CDR3 reads TGTGCCACCAGCAGAGGAGGTTCTAGTTCCTACGAGCAGTACTTC. This translates into CATSRGGSSSYEQYF.

The rearrangement uses TRBV25-1 and TRBJ1-3, with 10 positions matching TRBD1. J was trimmed by 0 bases and V by 5 bases; bases with no gene match: 4. The CDR3 totals 16 residues. The germline CDR1 and CDR2 sequences are MGHDK and SYGVNS. The CDR3 region is CASSSDRGDSGNTIYF. In DNA form, the CDR3 reads TGTGCCAGCAGTTCGGACAGGGGGGACTCTGGAAACACCATATATTTT.

The CDR3 nucleotides are TGTGCCAGCAGTGGCCGGGGACTAGCGCCCAGGGACGAGCAGTACTTC. Amino acids: CASSGRGLAPRDEQYF. The chain is built from TRBV6-6 and TRBJ2-7; the match to TRBD2 covers 10 bases. Looked up from germline, CDR1 is MNHNY and CDR2 is SVGAGI (reference sequence). V lost 5 bases to trimming and J lost 5 bases; unmatched junction nucleotides: 12. CDR3 length: 16 residues.

The rearrangement uses TRBV5-6 and TRBJ1-5, with D tentatively TRBD1 (5 bases). The CDR3 has 12 amino acids. Trimming left V 3 bases short and J 5 bases short, with 6 bases between. Germline V gives CDR1 SGHDT, CDR2 YYEEEE. This CDR3 is CASSSGDQPQHF. The CDR3 DNA reads TGTGCCAGCAGCTCGGGGGATCAGCCCCAGCATTTT.

The chain has TRBV7-9 and TRBJ2-1, with 7 bases identical to TRBD1. The CDR3 loop spans 13 amino acids. J lost 12 bases, V lost 1 base, and 6 bases had no gene match. Germline CDR1 and CDR2: SEHNR and FQNEAQ (reference sequence). CDR3 in DNA: TGTGCCAGCAGCTTAGGGGGGACAGTCGGGCAGTTCTTC. It specifies CASSLGGTVGQFF. The entire variable domain, with the rest obtained from reference TRBV7-9 and TRBJ2-1, is as follows: DTGVSQNPRHKITKRGQNVTFRCDPISEHNRLYWYRQTLGQGPEFLTYFQNEAQLEKSRLLSDRFSAERPKGSFSTLEIQRTEQGDSAMYLCASSLGGTVGQFFGPGTRLTVL.

The chain employs TRBV28 and TRBJ1-3, with D possibly being TRBD1 (6 bases). V lost 6 bases to trimming and J lost 5 bases, with 11 bases between them. Per germline, CDR1 MDHEN and CDR2 SYDVKM. The CDR3 spans 13 residues. The CDR3 DNA reads TGTGCCAGCAGGCCACAGGGAAGAAACACCATATATTTT. Protein sequence: CASRPQGRNTIYF.

The rearrangement joins TRBV4-3 to TRBJ2-7; 9 bases map to TRBD1. This CDR3 contains 16 residues. The germline gives CDR1 LGHNA, CDR2 YSLEER. With V trimmed by 0 bases and J by 1 base, 4 bases remained unmatched. The CDR3 protein is CASSQEMDRGSYEQYF. The CDR3 DNA reads TGCGCCAGCAGCCAAGAGATGGACAGGGGATCCTACGAGCAGTACTTC.

The chain has TRBV9 and TRBJ1-2; tentatively, D is TRBD1 (6 bases). The CDR3 covers 14 residues. Germline V CDR1 and CDR2: SGDLS, YYNGEE. With 5 bases removed from V and 4 bases from J, the gap between germline ends came to 15 bases. The CDR3 protein is CASRNPGQLYGYTF. CDR3 nucleotide sequence: TGTGCCAGCAGAAACCCCGGACAGCTCTATGGCTACACCTTC. Looking up the rest from reference TRBV9 and TRBJ1-2 gives the full variable domain: DSGVTQTPKHLITATGQRVTLRCSPRSGDLSVYWYQQSLDQGLQFLIQYYNGEERAKGNILERFSAQQFPDLHSELNLSSLELGDSALYFCASRNPGQLYGYTFGSGTRLTVV.

The chain recombines TRBV10-3 with TRBJ2-7; D perhaps matches TRBD1 (6 bases). Trimming removed 3 bases at V and 2 bases at J, with 11 bases between. Germline V gene lookup returns CDR1 ENHRY and CDR2 SYGVKD. CDR3 length: 14 residues. The CDR3 nucleotides read TGTGCCATCAGTGAACGGACAGACACCTACGAGCAGTACTTC. This codes for CAISERTDTYEQYF.

CDR3 in DNA: TGCAGCGTTGAAGTAATGGGCCACTATGGCTACACCTTC. Its translation: CSVEVMGHYGYTF. The V gene is TRBV29-1, the J gene TRBJ1-2; D is uncertain. The V end was cut by 1 base, the J end by 3 bases, with 9 bases between. This CDR3 is built from 13 residues. Germline CDR1 reads SQVTM; CDR2 reads ANQGSEA.

This clone was seen a single time. The DNA of the CDR3 is TGTGCCAGCAGCGGAGGAGCCGGGGGGACCCAGTACTTC. Translating it yields CASSGGAGGTQYF. The rearrangement uses TRBV9 and TRBJ2-5, with a weak D call TRBD2 (6 bases). Germline assignment: CDR1 SGDLS and CDR2 YYNGEE. Trimming left V 3 bases short and J 7 bases short, with 13 bases between. The CDR3 loop spans 13 amino acids.

The chain is built from TRBV10-3 and TRBJ2-7, with D possibly matching TRBD2 (5 bases). Germline assignment: CDR1 ENHRY and CDR2 SYGVKD. The CDR3 has 13 amino acids. Trimming shortened V by 6 bases and J by 7 bases, and 16 bases separated the two germline ends. In DNA form, the CDR3 reads TGTGCCATCAGAGAGGACCCTTCGGGGGAGCAGTACTTC. This sequence encodes CAIREDPSGEQYF.

This chain joins TRBV18 and TRBJ1-3; the match to TRBD1 covers 7 bases. The germline gives CDR1 KGHSH, CDR2 LQKENI. This CDR3 contains 14 residues. Trimming removed 0 bases from V and 7 bases from J; junction bases left unmatched: 3. The CDR3 DNA is TGTGCCAGCTCACCACCGACAGGGAGGAACACCATATATTTT. It translates to CASSPPTGRNTIYF.

In this sample, this clone turned up once. The chain carries TRBV28 and TRBJ1-4; D remains unclear. Germline CDR1 and CDR2: MDHEN and SYDVKM. The CDR3 sequence is 13 residues long. With 3 bases removed from V and 6 bases from J, the gap between germline ends came to 8 bases. The chain's CDR3 is CASSFPGDEKLFF. CDR3 DNA: TGTGCCAGCAGTTTTCCCGGGGATGAAAAACTGTTTTTT.

This rearrangement joins TRBV18 to TRBJ2-1; 7 bases align to TRBD1. Germline loops: CDR1 KGHSH, CDR2 LQKENI. This CDR3 is built from 13 residues. Losses at the gene ends were 2 bases for V and 6 bases for J; bases not matched to a gene: 1. CDR3 loop: CASSPAGGNEQFF. Here the CDR3 DNA reads TGTGCCAGCTCACCAGCAGGGGGCAATGAGCAGTTCTTC.

The gene calls are TRBV1 and TRBJ1-1. TRBV1 is a pseudogene. This CDR3 is built from 15 residues. The CDR3 region has the DNA TGCACCAGCAGCCAAGAAAGCCCGGGGTGGACTGAAGCTTTCTTT. Amino acids: CTSSQESPGWTEAFF.

The V call is TRBV24-1, the J call TRBJ2-1; 7 bases align to TRBD1. This CDR3 contains 14 residues. The V segment lost 5 bases and the J segment 3 bases; nucleotides outside the gene matches: 3. Looked up from germline, CDR1 is KGHDR and CDR2 is SFDVKD. CDR3 in DNA: TGTGCCACCAGTGTTTCAGGGGGCTACAATGAGCAGTTCTTC. This translates into CATSVSGGYNEQFF.

This chain connects TRBV24-1 to TRBJ2-5; D gene ambiguous. V was clipped by 3 bases and J by 5 bases, with 12 bases between them. This CDR3 spans 14 amino acids. In germline, CDR1 is KGHDR, CDR2 SFDVKD. CDR3 bases: TGTGCCACCAGTGATCCCCTAGATCGGGAGACCCAGTACTTC. It translates to CATSDPLDRETQYF.

V gene TRBV5-1 combines with J gene TRBJ2-1; 11 bases match TRBD2. V lost 4 bases and J lost 7; bases outside the gene matches: 7. The CDR3 spans 15 residues. Germline V gives CDR1 SGHRS, CDR2 YFSETQ. CDR3 protein: CASSTLAGGGNEQFF. The CDR3 DNA is TGCGCCAGCAGCACCCTAGCGGGAGGAGGGAATGAGCAGTTCTTC.